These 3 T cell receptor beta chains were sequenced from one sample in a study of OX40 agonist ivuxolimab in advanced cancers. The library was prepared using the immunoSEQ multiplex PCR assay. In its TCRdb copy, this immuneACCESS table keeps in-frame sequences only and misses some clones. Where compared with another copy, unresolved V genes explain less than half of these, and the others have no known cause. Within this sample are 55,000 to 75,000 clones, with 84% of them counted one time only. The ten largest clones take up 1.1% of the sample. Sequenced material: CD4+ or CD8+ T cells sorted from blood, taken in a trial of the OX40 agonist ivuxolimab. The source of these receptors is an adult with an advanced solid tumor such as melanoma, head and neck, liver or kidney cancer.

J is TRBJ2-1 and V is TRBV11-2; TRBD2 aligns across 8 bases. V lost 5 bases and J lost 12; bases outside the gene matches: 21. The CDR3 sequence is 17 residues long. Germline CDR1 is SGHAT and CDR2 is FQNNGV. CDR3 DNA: TGTGCCAGCAGCCCTCAGAGTCGGCTAGCGGGCGGGGTGCGGCAGTTCTTC. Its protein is CASSPQSRLAGGVRQFF.

The CDR3 DNA reads TGTGCCAGCAGACCCGGACCGCGTAATGAAAAACTGTTTTTT. Amino acid sequence: CASRPGPRNEKLFF. V is TRBV6-5 and J is TRBJ1-4; D is ambiguous. V was cut by 6 bases and J by 4 bases, with 12 bases left in between. The V gene's germline CDR1 is MNHEY and CDR2 SVGAGI. The length of the CDR3 is 14 residues.

In DNA form, the CDR3 reads TGTGCCAGCCTGCGGAGCTCCTACGAGCAGTACTTC. Protein sequence: CASLRSSYEQYF. This sequence joins TRBV28 and TRBJ2-5; no reliable D call. Near its end, the DNA agrees better with TRBJ2-7, so the J call may be wrong. Germline V gene lookup returns CDR1 MDHEN and CDR2 SYDVKM. The CDR3 loop spans 12 amino acids.